This T cell receptor (beta chain) was recovered during a study of shared clonotypes between healthy human individuals (dated by TCRdb to the early 2020s). Concerning the study at large: The cohort comprised a couple of women and a few men aged 18 to 49 years. Different laboratories and diverse techniques were used to prepare libraries and sequence TCR repertoires, to increase sequencing depth and limit assay-specific biases. The study deeply sequenced blood TCR repertoires of five healthy adults to estimate repertoire size and the extent of clonotype sharing between individuals. For each donor, three plates each were used for CD4 naive and CD4 memory, two plates were used for CD8 naive, and one plate was used for CD8 memory. Each donor's leukapheresis produced roughly between roughly 0.85 and 9.5 billion PBMCs.

A word on this clone: Which antigen it targets is not known. No quality values exist for individual bases; no much larger clone is one base distant.

Based on the germline V gene (reference sequence), the CDR1 and CDR2 sequences are SEHNR and FQNEAQ. From its cysteine to its phenylalanine, the CDR3 spans 14 amino acids. Just the 42-base CDR3 DNA is kept, in frame starting at base 1. V lost 4 bases and J lost 5 bases; the stretch between them is 15 bases long. For the CD8 naive samples, CD45RO-negative cells were positively selected for CCR7, yielding a CD45RA+CCR7+ population from which TemRA cells were excluded. The donors were healthy, HIV-negative adults who had no recently reported acute infections or vaccinations. Every donor was a Caucasian adult living in Nashville, Tennessee, USA. Blood was obtained by leukapheresis, after which PBMCs were separated by Ficoll-Histopaque density gradient centrifugation and cryopreserved in liquid nitrogen vapor phase. Analytical flow cytometry was used to check the purity and quantity of each magnetically sorted T cell population. Genomic DNA was isolated from every sorted fraction and measured by UV absorbance on a Nanodrop 2000c.

The paper as a whole reports these results and caveats: The genetic and exposure-history diversity represented was limited by the small number of donors. Even with the large sequencing depth, rarefaction of the sorted-subset datasets indicated that sequencing was incomplete. When four donors were compared, the shared fraction of clonotypes was about 5.4% for naive CD4, around 4% for naive CD8, 2% to 2.5% for memory CD4, and 0.35% to 0.4% for memory CD8. Pairwise subsampling led to the expectation that sequencing depth would affect the degree of clonotype sharing among donors. Sampling was restricted to blood, and TCR repertoires in tissues likely differ from the TCR repertoires found in blood. Compared with non-shared clonotypes, clonotypes shared by all four sorted-subset donors had higher generation probabilities. Naive subsets generally had larger estimated clonotype richness than memory subsets did.

Using the deep immunoSEQ assay, TCR CDR3 regions were amplified from genomic DNA by multiplex PCR. Extracted genomic DNA from each cell subset was spread evenly across all wells of several immunoSEQ 96-well plates, with each plate serving as a replicate. Each replicate PCR for sorted subsets received about 180 ng genomic DNA, equal to tens of thousands of T cell genomes. Purified libraries were measured with a Qubit 3.0 fluorometer, size-checked on a Bioanalyzer 2100, and measured again with the KAPA Library Quantification kit. Every immunoSEQ 96-well plate was sequenced on a separate single-read 150-cycle Illumina NextSeq 550 flow cell. Concerning the study's data processing: Because the immunoSEQ output included only junctional sequences and no quality scores, the filtering could not be the same as the filtering used for full-length reads. Sequences were annotated with PyIR, a Python wrapper for IgBLAST v1.9, and V/J genes and CDR3 were assigned using IMGT germline references. Reads with weak V/J assignments (E-value above 1e-6), missing CDR3, stop codons, out-of-frame junctions, or ambiguous translated residues were removed. V3J clonotypes were defined as sequences sharing an identical inferred V gene, J gene, and CDR3 amino acid sequence. To compute the percentage overlap between repertoires, the number of shared unique clonotypes was divided by the size of the smaller repertoire. RTK rarefaction, the Chao1 estimator, and Recon v2.1 estimates of unobserved clonotypes were used to assess repertoire richness. Generation probabilities for all TCRbeta clonotypes obtained by the gDNA method from a handful of donors were computed using OLGA. The table comes from immuneACCESS by way of TCRdb, which keeps in-frame sequences with V and J called. Part of the clones is missing from these tables; in studies checked, under half for an unresolved V gene and the rest for unknown reasons. V, J and clone size reflect that table, while D and trimming were determined from the DNA. The sample profile shows over 2,000,000 clones; 93% of them were found once. The top ten clones comprise about 1.7% of the sample.

The chain joins TRBV7-9 to TRBJ2-7, with a tentative D gene TRBD1 over 6 matching bases. The sequenced material came from naive CD8+ T cells from PBMCs. The cell subset or site label corresponds to: CD45RA+CCR7+. This receptor was taken from a man aged 18 to 30 in good health. Some clones in this sample may be carry-over from other donors' samples. CDR3 protein: CASSSPTGSHEQYF. The base sequence is TGTGCCAGCAGCTCCCCCACAGGGTCCCACGAGCAGTACTTC.